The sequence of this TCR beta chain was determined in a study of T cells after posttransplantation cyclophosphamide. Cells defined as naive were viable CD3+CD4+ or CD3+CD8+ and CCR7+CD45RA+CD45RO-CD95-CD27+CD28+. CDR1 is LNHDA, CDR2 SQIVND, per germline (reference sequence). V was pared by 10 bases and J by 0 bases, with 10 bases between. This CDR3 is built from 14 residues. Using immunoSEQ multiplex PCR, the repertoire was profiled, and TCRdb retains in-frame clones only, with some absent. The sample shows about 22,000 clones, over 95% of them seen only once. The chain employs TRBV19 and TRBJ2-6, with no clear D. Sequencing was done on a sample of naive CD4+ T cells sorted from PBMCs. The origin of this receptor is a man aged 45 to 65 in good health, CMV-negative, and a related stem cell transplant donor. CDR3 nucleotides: TGTGCCACTAGACACGCCTCTGGGGCCAACGTCCTGACTTTC. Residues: CATRHASGANVLTF. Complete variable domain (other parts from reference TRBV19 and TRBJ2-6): DGGITQSPKYLFRKEGQNVTLSCEQNLNHDAMYWYRQDPGQGLRLIYYSQIVNDFQKGDIAEGYSVSREKKESFPLTVTSAQKNPTAFYLCATRHASGANVLTFGAGSRLTVL.